Below, 19 T cell receptor beta chains from the same sample are listed, as sequenced in a study of human T cells and chemical hapten exposure. TCRdb reanalysed the RACE reads using MiXCR and keeps one entry per CDR3 protein. The sample shows 80,000 to 100,000 distinct CDR3 sequences, roughly 10% of them seen only once. Time point meaning: pre-sensitization, week 0. Treatment meaning: therapeutic diphenylcyclopropenone sensitization with weekly scalp DPC. The sequenced sample was whole blood, obtained in connection with sensitization to the hapten diphenylcyclopropenone (DPC). Source of these receptors: a woman aged 55-70 years with alopecia areata. Some clones in this sample may be carry-over from other donors' samples.

This clonotype has a count of ten or more. DNA for the CDR3: TGTGCCAGCACACGCGCAGGGATCAGCACAGATACGCAGTATTTT. Its protein product is CASTRAGISTDTQYF. The rearrangement uses TRBV5-5 and TRBJ2-3; tentatively, D is TRBD1 (5 bases). The CDR3 length is 15 residues. Germline V gene sequence: CDR1 SGHKS, CDR2 YYEKEE (reference sequence). Trimming shortened V by 6 bases and J by 0 bases, and 14 bases separated the two germline ends.

This clonotype was detected a few times. This rearrangement joins TRBV7-9 to TRBJ2-5, with 13 bases that match TRBD2. There are 16 residues in the CDR3. Germline CDR1 reads SEHNR; CDR2 reads FQNEAQ (reference sequence). Trimming took 7 bases from V and 6 from J; bases not matched to a gene: 11. Written as DNA, the CDR3 is TGTGCCAGCAAACCGGGACTAGCGGGGCCGGAGAAGACCCAGTACTTC. Translated: CASKPGLAGPEKTQYF. Full variable domain (missing parts from reference TRBV7-9 and TRBJ2-5): DTGVSQNPRHKITKRGQNVTFRCDPISEHNRLYWYRQTLGQGPEFLTYFQNEAQLEKSRLLSDRFSAERPKGSFSTLEIQRTEQGDSAMYLCASKPGLAGPEKTQYFGPGTRLLVL.

The chain is built from TRBV6-2 or TRBV6-3 and TRBJ2-7; TRBD2 matches 8 bases. The CDR3 contains 13 residues. Germline values: CDR1 MNHEY, CDR2 SVGEGT. With V trimmed by 7 bases and J by 6 bases, 8 bases remained unmatched. This CDR3 is CASTLRSGGEQYF. In DNA form, the CDR3 reads TGTGCCAGCACCCTGAGGAGCGGGGGCGAGCAGTACTTC.

This clonotype has at least ten counts. The genes are TRBV14 and TRBJ2-1; 10 bases are a match to TRBD1. CDR1 is SGHDN and CDR2 is FVKESK in the germline V gene. V shed 3 bases and J 10 bases; nucleotides not matched to a gene: 6. This CDR3 contains 14 residues. CDR3 DNA sequence: TGTGCCAGCAGCCATCAGACAGGGGGCCTCGAGCAGTTCTTC. This codes for CASSHQTGGLEQFF.

This clonotype was counted only a few times. The junction does not match germline at one end; this may be a read error. The gene calls are TRBV7-7 and TRBJ2-5; the match to TRBD2 covers 7 bases. From germline, CDR1 is SSHAT and CDR2 FNYEAQ (reference sequence). The CDR3 has 15 residues. The CDR3 nucleotides read TGTGCTAGCAGTTTCCAATCTAGCGGCCAAGAGACCCAGTACTTC. Protein product: CASSFQSSGQETQYF.

This clonotype appeared a few times. The chain employs TRBV29-1 and TRBJ2-3; 13 nucleotides align to TRBD2. The CDR3 loop spans 17 amino acids. V gave up 6 bases and J gave up 1 base; unmatched junction bases: 10. From germline, CDR1 is SQVTM and CDR2 ANQGSEA. The CDR3 is CSVDTSGGGLRTDTQYF. CDR3 nucleotides: TGCAGCGTCGACACTAGCGGGGGGGGTCTACGCACAGATACGCAGTATTTT.

This clonotype was found many times. The rearrangement links TRBV5-6 to TRBJ2-3; TRBD1 matches at 7 bases. V dropped 4 bases and J dropped 3; count of bases not matched to a gene: 8. Germline V lookup: CDR1 SGHDT, CDR2 YYEEEE. CDR3 size: 15 residues. The chain's CDR3 is CASSPDRVSTDTQYF. DNA of the CDR3: TGTGCCAGCAGCCCTGACAGGGTGTCTACAGATACGCAGTATTTT.

The chain links TRBV30 to TRBJ1-4; unclear D gene. Germline V CDR1 and CDR2: GTSNPN, SVGIG (reference sequence). The V end was cut by 2 bases, the J end by 5 bases, with 3 bases between. The CDR3 is made up of 11 amino acids. The CDR3: CAWSSNEKLFF. CDR3 nucleotides: TGTGCCTGGAGTAGCAATGAAAAACTGTTTTTT.

This chain connects TRBV2 to TRBJ2-7; D might be TRBD1 (5 bases). Trimming shortened V by 6 bases and J by 2 bases, and 14 bases separated the two germline ends. The CDR3 loop spans 14 amino acids. Germline CDR1 SNHLY, CDR2 FYNNEI. This CDR3 reads CASRAEAGPYEQYF. The CDR3 region has the DNA TGTGCCAGCAGAGCCGAGGCAGGGCCCTACGAGCAGTACTTC.

This clonotype appeared many times. This chain links TRBV12-2 with TRBJ2-7. TRBV12-2 is a known pseudogene. The length of the CDR3 is 13 residues. As DNA, the CDR3 is TGTGCAAGTCGCCCGTCGTTTAACTACGAGCAGTACTTC. It specifies CASRPSFNYEQYF.

In this sample, this clonotype turned up many times. The rearrangement uses TRBV3-1 and TRBJ2-2, with D perhaps TRBD1 or TRBD2 (5 bases each). This CDR3 is 16 amino acids long. Trimming cost V 4 bases and J 0 bases, with 12 bases left between them. CDR1 is LGHDT, CDR2 YNNKEL, per germline (reference sequence). CDR3 DNA sequence: TGTGCCAGCAGCCCTGATGGGACGGCGAACACCGGGGAGCTGTTTTTT. It translates to CASSPDGTANTGELFF.

A few counts support this clonotype. V and J are TRBV10-2 and TRBJ2-7; the match to TRBD1 covers 10 bases. This CDR3 has 14 residues. Unmatched junction bases numbered 9, after V lost 6 bases and J lost 7 bases. CDR1 is WSHSY and CDR2 is SAAADI in the germline V gene. DNA for the CDR3: TGCGCCAGCAGAGTTCAGGGACAGGGGTTGGAGCAGTACTTC. It encodes CASRVQGQGLEQYF.

This clonotype was observed many times. This chain joins TRBV7-3 and TRBJ1-1; TRBD1 agrees at 7 bases. Trimming at V came to 5 bases and at J to 6 bases, leaving 12 bases not matched to a gene. The CDR3 is 15 amino acids. Germline V lookup: CDR1 SGHTA, CDR2 FQGTGA. The CDR3 DNA follows: TGTGCCAGCAGCCAAAGACAGGGCGGGGACTCTGAAGCTTTCTTT. Amino acids: CASSQRQGGDSEAFF.

This clonotype was seen many times. The chain joins TRBV9 to TRBJ2-1, with 12 positions matching TRBD1. This CDR3 comprises 15 residues. Unmatched junction bases numbered 4, after V lost 2 bases and J lost 7 bases. Germline V CDR1 and CDR2: SGDLS, YYNGEE. The CDR3 reads CASSVRDRGRNEQFF. CDR3 bases: TGTGCCAGCAGCGTGCGGGACAGGGGGCGTAATGAGCAGTTCTTC.

This clonotype was seen repeatedly, ten times or more. This chain joins TRBV20-1 and TRBJ1-4; D not certain. This CDR3 is 15 amino acids long. V was trimmed by 0 bases and J by 8 bases, leaving 16 bases between them. The V gene's germline CDR1 is DFQATT and CDR2 SNEGSKA (reference sequence). This chain's CDR3 is CSARDEGNSLEKLFF. The CDR3 nucleotides read TGCAGTGCTAGAGACGAAGGCAATTCCCTCGAAAAACTGTTTTTT.

This clonotype was found many times. The chain has TRBV5-1 and TRBJ2-1; no reliable D call. V lost 0 bases and J 1 base, leaving 5 bases between the germline ends. Germline CDR1 is SGHRS and CDR2 is YFSETQ. This CDR3 comprises 14 residues. CDR3: CASSLVQSYNEQFF. Written as DNA, the CDR3 is TGCGCCAGCAGCTTGGTACAGTCCTACAATGAGCAGTTCTTC.

This clonotype was observed a few times. The chain links TRBV11-2 to TRBJ2-7, with TRBD1 matching 8 bases. After removal of 5 bases from V and 3 bases from J, the junction contained 6 bases not matched to a gene. The CDR3 has 14 amino acids. Per the germline V gene, CDR1 is SGHAT and CDR2 is FQNNGV. CDR3 bases: TGTGCCAGCAGCCCCCCCGGACAGGGCTACGAGCAGTACTTC. This gives the protein CASSPPGQGYEQYF.

This clonotype came up many times. This chain uses TRBV7-9 with TRBJ1-6; D remains ambiguous. The CDR3 loop spans 16 amino acids. CDR1 is SEHNR, CDR2 FQNEAQ, per germline (reference sequence). V was trimmed by 3 bases and J by 1 base, leaving 10 bases between them. Written as DNA, the CDR3 is TGTGCCAGCAGCTTGGTTCCGAGTTCCTATAATTCACCCCTCCACTTT. Translating it yields CASSLVPSSYNSPLHF. The entire variable domain, with the rest obtained from reference TRBV7-9 and TRBJ1-6, is as follows: DTGVSQNPRHKITKRGQNVTFRCDPISEHNRLYWYRQTLGQGPEFLTYFQNEAQLEKSRLLSDRFSAERPKGSFSTLEIQRTEQGDSAMYLCASSLVPSSYNSPLHFGNGTRLTVT.

This clonotype was seen many times. The chain combines TRBV11-2 with TRBJ2-3; the D gene is possibly TRBD1 (6 bases). CDR1 is SGHAT and CDR2 is FQNNGV in the germline V gene. This CDR3 spans 16 amino acids. V lost 1 base and J lost 2, with 13 bases in between. The CDR3: CASSLGVTGHTDTQYF. The CDR3 region has the DNA TGTGCCAGCAGCTTAGGTGTAACAGGGCACACAGATACGCAGTATTTT.